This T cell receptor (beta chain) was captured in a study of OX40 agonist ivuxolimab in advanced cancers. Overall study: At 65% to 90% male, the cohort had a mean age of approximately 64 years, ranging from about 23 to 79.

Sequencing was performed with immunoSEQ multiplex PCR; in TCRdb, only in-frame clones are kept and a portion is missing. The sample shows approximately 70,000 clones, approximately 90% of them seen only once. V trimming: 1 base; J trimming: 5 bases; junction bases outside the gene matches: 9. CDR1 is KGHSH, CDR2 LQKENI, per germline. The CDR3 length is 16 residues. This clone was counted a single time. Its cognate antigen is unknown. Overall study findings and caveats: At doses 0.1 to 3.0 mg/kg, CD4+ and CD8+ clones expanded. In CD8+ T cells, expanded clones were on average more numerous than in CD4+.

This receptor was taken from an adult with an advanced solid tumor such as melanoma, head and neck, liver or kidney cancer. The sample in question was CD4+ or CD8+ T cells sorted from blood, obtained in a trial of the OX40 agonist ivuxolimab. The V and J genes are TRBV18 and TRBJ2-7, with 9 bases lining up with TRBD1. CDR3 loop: CASSPQETGGGDEQYF. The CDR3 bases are TGTGCCAGCTCACCACAGGAGACAGGGGGAGGGGACGAGCAGTACTTC. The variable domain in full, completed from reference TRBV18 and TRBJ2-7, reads NAGVMQNPRHLVRRRGQEARLRCSPMKGHSHVYWYRQLPEEGLKFMVYLQKENIIDESGMPKERFSAEFPKEGPSILRIQQVVRGDSAAYFCASSPQETGGGDEQYFGPGTRLTVT.